This note documents a single T cell receptor (beta chain) sequence. What it binds is not known. The repertoire was sequenced with immunoSEQ multiplex PCR; TCRdb's copy has only in-frame clones and lacks some. The profile covers under 95,000 clones, with roughly 89% appearing a single time and about 8% taken by the ten largest. The sample belongs to a study of T cell responses to AZD1222 COVID-19 vaccine. Whole-study results and caveats: Baseline seropositivity characterized only a handful of AZD1222 recipients. A mostly white British donor set with more females was recruited, and clonal diversity was possibly underestimated. The study reported that nearly half of spike-specific TCRs target unmutated variant regions.

V was clipped by 0 bases and J by 0 bases, with 8 bases between them. CDR3 length: 15 residues. Germline CDR1 MNHEY, CDR2 SVGEGT. This sequence joins TRBV6-2 or TRBV6-3 and TRBJ1-1; D is unclear. The sequence derives from an adult in good health. Sequencing used peripheral blood, obtained on day 0 of AZD1222 vaccination. CDR3 sequence: CASSYSYTLNTEAFF. Written as DNA, the CDR3 is TGTGCCAGCAGTTACTCGTATACCCTGAACACTGAAGCTTTCTTT.